This TCR beta chain was sequenced for a study of OX40 agonist ivuxolimab in advanced cancers. On the study more broadly: Dose-escalation patients had hepatocellular carcinoma, melanoma, renal cell or head and neck cancer.

The table came from immunoSEQ multiplex PCR; TCRdb's copy has only in-frame clones and leaves some out. Seen here are around 65,000 clones, just over 90% observed once, and the top ten hold under 0.35%. Trimming shortened V by 2 bases and J by 0 bases, and 11 bases separated the two germline ends. The CDR3 totals 16 residues. The germline V gene encodes CDR1 SGHDT and CDR2 YYEEEE. The chain carries TRBV5-6 and TRBJ1-4; D is unclear. This TCR came from an adult with an advanced solid tumor such as melanoma, head and neck, liver or kidney cancer. Material: CD4+ or CD8+ T cells sorted from blood, obtained in a trial of the OX40 agonist ivuxolimab. The CDR3, as DNA: TGTGCCAGCAGCTTAATGTCCTACGCAACTAATGAAAAACTGTTTTTT. This sequence encodes CASSLMSYATNEKLFF.